This T cell receptor (beta chain) derives from a study of blood T cell repertoires in COVID-19. Looking at the study overall: From T cells, B-cell-depleted T cells, or PBMCs came the material, which was cDNA or gDNA.

With 7 bases removed from V and 7 bases from J, the gap between germline ends came to 19 bases. Germline V gives CDR1 MNHEY, CDR2 SVGAGI. The CDR3 covers 15 residues. Measured with immunoSEQ multiplex PCR; TCRdb has only the in-frame clones, and not every one. Counted here are around 200,000 clones, roughly 85% occurring once; the ten biggest clones make up around 3%. The source of this sequence is a man aged 55-75 years with acute or convalescent COVID-19. Sample: peripheral blood. The chain has TRBV6-5 and TRBJ2-2, with D hard to call. The CDR3 sequence is CASKMNPIGGGELFF. CDR3 nucleotide sequence: TGTGCCAGCAAAATGAACCCAATCGGCGGCGGGGAGCTGTTTTTT.